One and the same sample provided the 2 T cell receptor beta chains below, sequenced in a study of blood T cell repertoires in COVID-19. TCRdb keeps only in-frame clones here, not all; method: immunoSEQ multiplex PCR. The sample records fewer than 300,000 clones, about 85% being singletons. What was sequenced was peripheral blood. The receptor set was obtained from a man aged 60 to 69 who had recovered from COVID-19.

V gene TRBV7-2 combines with J gene TRBJ2-2; 7 bases are a match to TRBD2. The CDR3 loop spans 15 amino acids. Germline-derived CDR1 and CDR2 are SGHTA and FQGNSA. V trimming: 5 bases; J trimming: 4 bases; junction bases outside the gene matches: 7. The CDR3 DNA reads TGTGCCAGCAGCGAGGGAGGGTCAGGCACCGGGGAGCTGTTTTTT. Its protein is CASSEGGSGTGELFF. The full variable domain, in which reference TRBV7-2 and TRBJ2-2 provide the parts outside the CDR3, is GAGVSQSPSNKVTEKGKDVELRCDPISGHTALYWYRQSLGQGLEFLIYFQGNSAPDKSGLPSDRFSAERTGGSVSTLTIQRTQQEDSAVYLCASSEGGSGTGELFFGEGSRLTVL.

In DNA form, the CDR3 reads TGTGCCAGCAGCTTTCAGGGGTTCGCTGCCGGGGAGCTGTTTTTT. This translates into CASSFQGFAAGELFF. The rearrangement joins TRBV14 to TRBJ2-2, with D possibly matching TRBD1 (6 bases). The CDR3 sequence is 15 residues long. From germline, CDR1 is SGHDN and CDR2 FVKESK. V lost 5 bases and J 6 bases, leaving 16 bases between the germline ends. The whole variable domain, remainder taken from reference TRBV14 and TRBJ2-2, is EAGVTQFPSHSVIEKGQTVTLRCDPISGHDNLYWYRRVMGKEIKFLLHFVKESKQDESGMPNNRFLAERTGGTYSTLKVQPAELEDSGVYFCASSFQGFAAGELFFGEGSRLTVL.